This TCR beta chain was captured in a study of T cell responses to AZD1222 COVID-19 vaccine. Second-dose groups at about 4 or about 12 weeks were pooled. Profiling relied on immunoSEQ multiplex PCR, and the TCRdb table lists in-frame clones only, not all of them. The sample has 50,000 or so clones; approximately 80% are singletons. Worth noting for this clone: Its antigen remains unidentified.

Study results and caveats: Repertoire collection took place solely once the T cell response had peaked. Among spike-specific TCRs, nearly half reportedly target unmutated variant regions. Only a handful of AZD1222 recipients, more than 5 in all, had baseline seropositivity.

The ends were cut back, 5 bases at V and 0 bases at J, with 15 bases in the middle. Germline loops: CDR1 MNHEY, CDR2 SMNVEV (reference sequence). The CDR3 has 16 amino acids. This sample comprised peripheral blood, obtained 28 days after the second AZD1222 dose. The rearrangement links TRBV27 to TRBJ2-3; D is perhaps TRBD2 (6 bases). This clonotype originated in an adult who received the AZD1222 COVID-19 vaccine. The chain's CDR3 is CASSPASGVSTDTQYF. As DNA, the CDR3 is TGTGCCAGCAGTCCAGCCTCGGGAGTGAGCACAGATACGCAGTATTTT.